The text below deals with one T cell receptor (beta chain). Its matching antigen is unknown. The assay was immunoSEQ multiplex PCR, and TCRdb's table has in-frame clones only and misses some. The sample consists of about 7,000 clones, roughly three quarters of them appearing once. The record originates from a study of OX40 agonist ivuxolimab in advanced cancers. Whole-study results and caveats: Low normalized T-cell clonal expansion also characterized some of the nonresponders. In the 0.1 to 3.0 mg/kg range, CD4+ and CD8+ blood T cells had expanded clonally by week 6. The mean number of expanded clones was higher in CD8+ T cells than in CD4+.

CDR1 and CDR2 (germline): MNHNS, SASEGT. Trimming removed 2 bases from V and 9 bases from J; junction bases left unmatched: 3. The CDR3 spans 15 residues. Blood specimens came from baseline, cycle 4 day 1, and cycle 7 day 1. The rearrangement uses TRBV6-1 and TRBJ1-6, with 11 bases that match TRBD1. Source: CD4+ or CD8+ T cells sorted from blood, taken in a trial of the OX40 agonist ivuxolimab. The TCR originated in an adult with an advanced solid tumor such as melanoma, head and neck, liver or kidney cancer. CDR3 amino acids: CASSESGTGGSPLHF. CDR3 nucleotides: TGTGCCAGCAGTGAATCTGGGACAGGGGGTTCACCCCTCCACTTT.